These T cell receptor beta chains were read from a single sample in a study of blood T cell repertoires in COVID-19. Repertoires were generated with immunoSEQ multiplex PCR, while TCRdb's copy carries only in-frame clones and drops some. The sample has about 240,000 clones, over 75% seen once. Sequencing was carried out using peripheral blood. These receptors all come from a young woman with acute or convalescent COVID-19. CDR3s include the opening cysteine and the closing phenylalanine or tryptophan. A D gene is named only where the DNA matches it firmly. Only some rows state a clone size, as once, few, many or a class for expanded clones.

size | J | D | V | DNA | CDR3
. | TRBJ2-5 | TRBD2 | TRBV10-3 | TGTGCCATCAGTTCTGGGACTAGCGGGAGAGTCGAGACCCAGTACTTC | CAISSGTSGRVETQYF
. | TRBJ2-6 | TRBD1 | TRBV5-6 | TGTGCCAGCAGCCGGGGACAGTCTTCGGGTTTCTCTGGGGCCAACGTCCTGACTTTC | CASSRGQSSGFSGANVLTF
. | TRBJ2-5 | . | TRBV15 | TGTGCCACCAGCAGACCCGGGGTCCCGCAGACCCAGTACTTC | CATSRPGVPQTQYF
. | TRBJ2-3 | TRBD2 | TRBV4-3 | TGCGCCAGCAGCCAAGGTCCCTTTAGCGGGAGGGCCGCAGATACGCAGTATTTT | CASSQGPFSGRAADTQYF
. | TRBJ2-7 | TRBD2 | TRBV19 | TGTGCCAGTAGCCCGTCGGGGACTAGCGGGACCTACGAGCAGTACTTC | CASSPSGTSGTYEQYF
. | TRBJ2-3 | TRBD2 | TRBV20-1 | TGCAGTGCTAGTGGCCAACTTCTAGCGGGAGGACGGTTGTATTTT | CSASGQLLAGGRLYF
. | TRBJ2-7 | . | TRBV4-3 | TGCGCCAGCAGCCAAGTACAGGCCTACGAGCAGTACTTC | CASSQVQAYEQYF
. | TRBJ2-5 | TRBD2 | TRBV27 | TGTGCCAGCAGGGACCTCGGGGGGGGCAGGGAGACCCAGTACTTC | CASRDLGGGRETQYF
. | TRBJ2-7 | . | TRBV3-1/TRBV3-2 | TGTGCCAGCAGCCAAGTAGCCTACGAGCAGTACTTC | CASSQVAYEQYF
. | TRBJ2-5 | TRBD2 | TRBV5-1 | TGCGCCAGCAGAAGGCTAGCGGGTATCCAAGAGACCCAGTACTTC | CASRRLAGIQETQYF
once | TRBJ2-1 | TRBD1 | TRBV6-5 | TGTGCCAGCAGCCAGCTGACAGGGGTTGAGCAGTTCTTC | CASSQLTGVEQFF
. | TRBJ2-5 | TRBD2 | TRBV5-1 | TGCGCCAGCAGCTTGGCTAGCGGGCGCGAGACCCAGTACTTC | CASSLASGRETQYF
. | TRBJ1-4 | . | TRBV7-8 | TGTGCCAGCAGCTCGGGGGGCGGGGAAGAAAAACTGTTTTTT | CASSSGGGEEKLFF
once | TRBJ2-7 | TRBD2 | TRBV11-3 | TGTGCCAGCAGTCCAACGGGACTAGCGGGAGTCTACGAGCAGTACTTC | CASSPTGLAGVYEQYF
. | TRBJ1-1 | . | TRBV5-1 | TGCGCCAGCAGCTTCATGGGGGGGACTGAAGCTTTCTTT | CASSFMGGTEAFF